This passage covers 21 T cell receptor beta chains from one sample sequenced in a study of neurological immune-mediated disorders (dated 2019 in TCRdb). The method behind the library was 5' RACE. Sequencer: Illumina HiSeq 2500. The public reads were run again by TCRdb, first through fastp at Q25 and then through MiXCR, and only productive beta chains were kept. Each record represents a unique CDR3 protein, reported with the most common genes and DNA among its rows. The sample table contains tens of thousands of distinct CDR3 sequences; only one count was recorded for roughly 3.5% of them. The ten most abundant clones make up approximately 1.5% of the sample. Input material: PBMCs. Source of these receptors: a man between 25 and 39 years old with multiple sclerosis.

This clonotype was seen repeatedly, ten times or more. The rearrangement links TRBV20-1 to TRBJ2-2; no definite D call. Germline CDR1 DFQATT, CDR2 SNEGSKA (reference sequence). This CDR3 is 11 amino acids long. The V and J ends lost 2 bases and 7 bases respectively, with 5 bases between them. The CDR3 loop is CSARQYGELFF. Here the CDR3 DNA reads TGCAGTGCTAGACAGTACGGGGAGCTGTTTTTT.

This clonotype showed up many times. The chain employs TRBV5-1 and TRBJ2-7; no definite D call. The CDR3 totals 13 residues. Trimming stripped 5 bases from V and 2 bases from J, with 11 bases between. CDR1 is SGHRS and CDR2 is YFSETQ in the germline V gene. CDR3: CASSPGPPYEQYF. The CDR3 region has the DNA TGCGCCAGCAGTCCGGGTCCCCCCTACGAGCAGTACTTC.

This clonotype was observed many times. The CDR3, as DNA: TGTGCCAGCAGCGGGACAGTTTATGGCTACACCTTC. As protein: CASSGTVYGYTF. The chain has TRBV12-3 or TRBV12-4 and TRBJ1-2; 7 bases match TRBD1. The J segment lost 5 bases and the V segment lost 6 bases, leaving 3 bases of the junction unmatched. This CDR3 region has 12 residues.

There are a few counts of this clonotype. One end of the junction does not line up with germline, which may come from a read error. The CDR3 DNA is TGTGCCAGCAGCTTAGGAGGACCCGGCAATCAGCCCCAGAATTTT. As protein: CASSLGGPGNQPQNF. V and J are TRBV7-2 and TRBJ1-5, with D uncertain. CDR3 length equals 15 residues. CDR1 and CDR2 from the germline V gene are SGHTA and FQGNSA.

This clonotype has ten or more counts. The chain couples TRBV5-1 to TRBJ2-1; D is undetermined. This CDR3 contains 15 residues. Trimming stripped 0 bases from V and 8 bases from J, with 15 bases between. CDR1 and CDR2 (germline): SGHRS, YFSETQ. CDR3 sequence reads: CASSLAGSLLDEQFF. CDR3 DNA sequence: TGCGCCAGCAGCTTGGCCGGGTCTTTGTTGGATGAGCAGTTCTTC.

This clonotype was observed at least ten times. The DNA for the CDR3 is TGCAGTGCTCCCACCGGGACAGGGGGCTACAATGAGCAGTTCTTC. Protein sequence: CSAPTGTGGYNEQFF. The rearrangement joins TRBV20-1 to TRBJ2-1; 11 nucleotides agree with TRBD1. The ends lost 5 bases at V and 3 bases at J; junction bases unmatched: 6. The CDR3 totals 15 residues. Germline V gene sequence: CDR1 DFQATT, CDR2 SNEGSKA (reference sequence).

There are many counts of this clonotype. The V call is TRBV5-1, the J call TRBJ2-5; D is undetermined. CDR1 is SGHRS, CDR2 YFSETQ, per germline. With 0 bases removed from V and 3 bases from J, the gap between germline ends came to 12 bases. This CDR3 is built from 15 residues. CDR3 in amino acids: CASSLAPQRKETQYF. The CDR3 nucleotides read TGCGCCAGCAGCTTGGCCCCCCAAAGAAAAGAGACCCAGTACTTC. Complete variable domain (other parts from reference TRBV5-1 and TRBJ2-5): KAGVTQTPRYLIKTRGQQVTLSCSPISGHRSVSWYQQTPGQGLQFLFEYFSETQRNKGNFPGRFSGRQFSNSRSEMNVSTLELGDSALYLCASSLAPQRKETQYFGPGTRLLVL.

In its sample, this clonotype was seen many times. The chain uses TRBV7-6 and TRBJ2-5, with D possibly called TRBD1 or TRBD2 (5 bases each). The CDR3 has 14 residues. Germline CDR1 SGHVS, CDR2 FNYEAQ. Trimming shortened V by 1 base and J by 4 bases, and 10 bases separated the two germline ends. The CDR3 nucleotides are TGTGCCAGCAGCTTAGGTGGGGGTGGAGAGACCCAGTACTTC. It codes for CASSLGGGGETQYF.

Many counts were recorded for this clonotype. This chain uses TRBV20-1 with TRBJ1-1, with TRBD1 matching 7 bases. V was pared by 2 bases and J by 1 base, with 1 base of the junction left unmatched. This CDR3 spans 13 amino acids. Germline loops: CDR1 DFQATT, CDR2 SNEGSKA (reference sequence). The CDR3 reads CSARRTGNTEAFF. CDR3 in DNA: TGCAGTGCTAGAAGGACAGGGAACACTGAAGCTTTCTTT.

This clonotype turned up a few times. The rearrangement uses TRBV7-9 and TRBJ1-5; no clear D. V gave up 2 bases and J gave up 4 bases, with 12 bases separating them. CDR3 length equals 15 residues. Germline CDR1 is SEHNR and CDR2 is FQNEAQ (reference sequence). The CDR3 sequence: CASSLLRAVNQPQHF. CDR3 DNA sequence: TGTGCCAGCAGCTTACTCCGGGCGGTTAATCAGCCCCAGCATTTT.

This clonotype appeared many times. The rearrangement joins TRBV9 to TRBJ2-3; tentatively, D is TRBD2 (7 bases). Trimming shortened V by 0 bases and J by 2 bases, and 10 bases separated the two germline ends. The germline V gene has CDR1 SGDLS and CDR2 YYNGEE. The CDR3 loop spans 15 amino acids. As DNA, the CDR3 is TGTGCCAGCAGCGTAGAGGGGGGGGCCACAGATACGCAGTATTTT. Protein sequence: CASSVEGGATDTQYF.

CDR3 bases: TGTGCCAGTAGGCCACTAGCGGGGGCCACAGATACGCAGTATTTT. This codes for CASRPLAGATDTQYF. The V gene is TRBV19, the J gene TRBJ2-3, with 11 bases fitting TRBD2. V was pared by 6 bases and J by 2 bases, with 4 bases of the junction left unmatched. Germline V gene data show CDR1 as LNHDA and CDR2 as SQIVND (reference sequence). The CDR3 runs to 15 residues.

Comments on this clonotype: One end of the junction varies from germline; a read error may be responsible. This chain joins TRBV18 and TRBJ1-5; D ambiguous. The CDR3 is made up of 15 amino acids. The V gene's germline CDR1 is KGHSH and CDR2 LQKENI. The CDR3 coding sequence is TGTGCCAGCTCACCGCGGGAGGGTTTCCTACAGCCCCAGAATTTT. Protein sequence: CASSPREGFLQPQNF.

This clonotype was seen repeatedly, ten times or more. This chain uses TRBV7-9 with TRBJ1-3, with D hard to call. The CDR3 runs 15 residues. CDR1 and CDR2 (germline): SEHNR, FQNEAQ (reference sequence). V shed 1 base and J shed 2 bases, with 9 bases lying between them. CDR3 protein: CASSLVREAGNTIYF. Written as DNA, the CDR3 is TGTGCCAGCAGCTTAGTCCGGGAGGCTGGAAACACCATATATTTT.

This clonotype showed up many times. The chain is built from TRBV12-3 or TRBV12-4 and TRBJ2-1; 9 bases match TRBD2. J lost 6 bases, V lost 2 bases, and 5 bases had no gene match. The CDR3 extends over 15 amino acids. The DNA of the CDR3 is TGTGCCAGCAGTTTAAGGCGGGAGGGAAGCAATGAGCAGTTCTTC. Amino acid sequence: CASSLRREGSNEQFF.

This clonotype came up many times. CDR3 nucleotide sequence: TGTGCCAGCAGTTTATCGGGGGGGGAAGGATACACTGAAGCTTTCTTT. Amino acid sequence: CASSLSGGEGYTEAFF. The chain employs TRBV27 and TRBJ1-1; TRBD1 might be the D (5 bases). Germline V gene lookup returns CDR1 MNHEY and CDR2 SMNVEV (reference sequence). This CDR3 has 16 amino acids. V shed 0 bases and J shed 3 bases, with 14 bases lying between them.

This clonotype was seen at least ten times. V gene TRBV7-3 combines with J gene TRBJ2-2; TRBD2 matches 13 bases. Germline V gene data show CDR1 as SGHTA and CDR2 as FQGTGA. The CDR3 runs to 17 residues. Germline trimming cut 0 bases from V and 6 bases from J; bases unmatched to any gene: 4. The CDR3 DNA follows: TGTGCCAGCAGCTTAACACCTGGACTAGCGGGAGCCGGGGAGCTGTTTTTT. Translated, it gives CASSLTPGLAGAGELFF. The whole variable domain, remainder taken from reference TRBV7-3 and TRBJ2-2, is GAGVSQTPSNKVTEKGKYVELRCDPISGHTALYWYRQSLGQGPEFLIYFQGTGAADDSGLPNDRFFAVRPEGSVSTLKIQRTERGDSAVYLCASSLTPGLAGAGELFFGEGSRLTVL.

This clonotype has at least ten counts. The V gene is TRBV29-1, the J gene TRBJ1-4, with 7 bases matching TRBD1. CDR1 and CDR2 (germline): SQVTM, ANQGSEA. The CDR3 is made up of 14 amino acids. The ends lost 5 bases at V and 2 bases at J; junction bases unmatched: 5. The chain's CDR3 is CSVRIQGTNEKLFF. CDR3 nucleotide sequence: TGCAGCGTTCGAATACAGGGGACTAATGAAAAACTGTTTTTT. Supplemented by reference TRBV29-1 and TRBJ1-4, the full variable domain reads SAVISQKPSRDICQRGTSLTIQCQVDSQVTMMFWYRQQPGQSLTLIATANQGSEATYESGFVIDKFPISRPNLTFSTLTVSNMSPEDSSIYLCSVRIQGTNEKLFFGSGTQLSVL.

This clonotype showed up many times. This chain joins TRBV2 and TRBJ2-1, with 8 bases lining up with TRBD1. CDR1 and CDR2 from the germline V gene are SNHLY and FYNNEI. This CDR3 comprises 12 residues. Trimming at V came to 4 bases and at J to 9 bases, leaving 2 bases not matched to a gene. The CDR3 reads CASSGQGIEQFF. For the CDR3, the DNA is TGTGCCAGCAGTGGACAGGGGATTGAGCAGTTCTTC.

This clonotype was seen at least ten times. The CDR3 loop is CASSQAGEQFF. The CDR3 coding sequence is TGTGCCAGCAGCCAAGCGGGGGAGCAGTTCTTC. The chain employs TRBV3-1 and TRBJ2-1; perhaps TRBD2 as D (5 bases). CDR3 length equals 11 residues. V was shortened by 1 base and J by 10 bases, with 5 bases between the two germline ends. Germline CDR1 is LGHDT and CDR2 is YNNKEL (reference sequence).

This clonotype occurred many times. The rearrangement uses TRBV5-1 and TRBJ1-1, with a tentative D call TRBD1 (6 bases). V lost 4 bases, J lost 1 base, and 8 bases lay in between. The CDR3 has 13 amino acids. Germline V lookup: CDR1 SGHRS, CDR2 YFSETQ. The CDR3 sequence is CASSPGQNTEAFF. DNA for the CDR3: TGCGCCAGCAGCCCGGGACAGAACACTGAAGCTTTCTTT.